This T cell receptor (beta chain) was identified in a study of blood T cell repertoires in COVID-19. As for the study in general: Sites in the United States, Italy and Spain provided acute and convalescent COVID-19 samples. Sources were T cells, B-cell-depleted T cells, or PBMCs; the material itself was cDNA or gDNA.

Per the original methods: Nucleated cell counts were estimated from reference gene primer amplification. Assay used: immunoSEQ multiplex PCR; TCRdb lists only in-frame clones, some missing. V and J calls plus clone size are reproduced from that table; the DNA served to infer D and trimming. The repertoire holds 140,000 to 150,000 clones, 85% to 90% seen once, with approximately 3% in the top ten. This clone appeared a single time. The germline gives CDR1 SGDLS, CDR2 YYNGEE. The ends were cut back, 0 bases at V and 7 bases at J, with 11 bases in the middle. The CDR3 has 15 amino acids. Sequences were obtained from peripheral blood. This chain joins TRBV9 and TRBJ1-6; no clear D gene. The receptor comes from a woman aged 55-69 years with active COVID-19. DNA of the CDR3: TGTGCCAGCAGCGTAGCGTCAGAATCAAATTCACCCCTCCACTTT. This translates into CASSVASESNSPLHF.